This is a list of T cell receptor beta chains from one sample in a study of Graves' ophthalmopathy and Graves' hyperthyroidism. TCRdb fed the multiplex PCR reads into MiXCR, producing one record per CDR3 protein. The data show 660,000 or so distinct CDR3 sequences, roughly 39% seen once. The source material was peripheral blood. These receptors were taken from an adult man with Graves' ophthalmopathy. Each CDR3 is given with its conserved first and last residue. The D gene is left open where the match is weak. Clone size is given for some rows only: seen once, a few or many times, or a class if the clone is expanded.

abundance | j_gene | v_gene | d_gene | CDR3aa | CDR3nt
many | TRBJ2-2 | TRBV2 | NA | CASSELAGPGELFF | TGTGCCAGCAGTGAACTCGCTGGACCCGGGGAGCTGTTTTTT
many | TRBJ2-2 | TRBV15 | NA | CATSRGGANTGELFF | TGTGCCACCAGCAGAGGGGGGGCGAACACCGGGGAGCTGTTTTTT
NA | TRBJ1-1 | TRBV7-8 | NA | CASSQDHDSQTLNTEAFF | TGCGCCAGCAGCCAAGATCACGACAGTCAAACCTTGAACACTGAAGCTTTCTTT
NA | TRBJ2-2 | TRBV5-1 | NA | CASSWTSGHPTGELFF | TGCGCCAGCAGCTGGACCTCGGGACACCCCACCGGGGAGCTGTTTTTT
many | TRBJ1-1 | TRBV7-8 | TRBD1 | CASSPWTGVNTEAFF | TGTGCCAGCAGCCCCTGGACAGGAGTGAACACTGAAGCTTTCTTT
many | TRBJ1-6 | TRBV19 | TRBD1 | CASSRTGGLSPLHF | TGTGCCAGTAGCCGGACAGGGGGCTTATCACCCCTCCACTTT
NA | TRBJ2-5 | TRBV25-1 | NA | CASSDSAKPQETQYF | TGTGCCAGCAGTGATTCAGCTAAGCCCCAAGAGACCCAGTACTTC
few | TRBJ2-2 | TRBV30 | NA | CAWSRTDTGELFF | TGTGCCTGGAGTAGGACGGACACCGGGGAGCTGTTTTTT
few | TRBJ1-1 | TRBV12-3/TRBV12-4 | NA | CASSELKGVDTEAFF | TGTGCCAGCAGTGAACTGAAGGGGGTAGACACTGAAGCTTTCTTT
many | TRBJ2-5 | TRBV7-9 | TRBD1 | CASSPGRNHRGETQYF | TGTGCCAGCAGCCCCGGCCGAAATCACAGGGGAGAGACCCAGTACTTC
many | TRBJ2-7 | TRBV25-1 | TRBD1 | CASNTGTGAYEQYF | TGTGCCAGCAATACCGGGACAGGGGCCTACGAGCAGTACTTC
many | TRBJ1-1 | TRBV15 | NA | CATSRWQSNTEAFF | TGTGCCACCAGTCGGTGGCAGAGCAACACTGAAGCTTTCTTT
many | TRBJ2-7 | TRBV4-2 | TRBD1 | CASSQDRGRYEQYF | TGTGCCAGCAGCCAAGACAGGGGGCGTTACGAGCAGTACTTC
many | TRBJ1-6 | TRBV2 | NA | CASSEVGQLNSPLHF | TGTGCCAGCAGTGAAGTCGGGCAGTTAAATTCACCCCTCCACTTT
NA | TRBJ1-2 | TRBV12-5 | NA | CASGLAPAYGCTF | TGTGCTAGTGGTTTGGCCCCGGCGTATGGCTGCACCTTC
many | TRBJ1-6 | TRBV7-9 | TRBD1 | CASSSGQAVDSPLHF | TGTGCCAGCAGCTCGGGACAGGCGGTCGATTCACCCCTCCACTTT
many | TRBJ1-1 | TRBV6-1 | NA | CASGWGLRNTEAFF | TGTGCCAGCGGATGGGGACTGCGAAACACTGAAGCTTTCTTT
NA | TRBJ2-7 | TRBV6-6 | NA | CASSSLLTGGGEQYF | TGTGCCAGCAGTTCCCTATTGACTGGAGGGGGCGAGCAGTACTTC
NA | TRBJ1-6 | TRBV14 | NA | CASSLTFREVNSPLHF | TGTGCCAGCAGCCTCACCTTCAGGGAAGTCAATTCACCCCTCCACTTT
many | TRBJ1-5 | TRBV29-1 | NA | CSVEVGSNQPQHF | TGCAGCGTTGAAGTGGGTAGCAATCAGCCCCAGCATTTT
many | TRBJ1-4 | TRBV6-5 | TRBD1 | CASSYRTGISEKLFF | TGTGCCAGCAGTTACCGGACAGGGATAAGTGAAAAACTGTTTTTT
many | TRBJ2-7 | TRBV7-8 | NA | CASSATRNEQYF | TGTGCCAGCAGCGCCACTAGAAACGAGCAGTACTTC
NA | TRBJ2-5 | TRBV11-2 | TRBD2 | CASSRGLAGGGETQYF | TGTGCCAGCAGCCGCGGACTAGCGGGGGGCGGGGAGACCCAGTACTTC
NA | TRBJ1-2 | TRBV29-1 | NA | CSAGTGGPNYGYTF | TGCAGCGCCGGGACTGGCGGACCTAACTATGGCTACACCTTC
NA | TRBJ1-4 | TRBV29-1 | TRBD1 | CSGGQGSEKLFF | TGCAGCGGTGGACAGGGGAGTGAAAAACTGTTTTTT
NA | TRBJ1-5 | TRBV2 | NA | CASSVWLDQPQHF | TGTGCCAGCAGTGTTTGGTTGGATCAGCCCCAGCATTTT
NA | TRBJ1-1 | TRBV10-3 | TRBD1 | CAISVARGHTEAFF | TGTGCCATCAGCGTGGCAAGGGGGCACACTGAAGCTTTCTTT
many | TRBJ2-2 | TRBV6-5 | NA | CASSIGSFPGELFF | TGTGCCAGCAGTATCGGGAGTTTTCCCGGGGAGCTGTTTTTT
once | TRBJ1-4 | TRBV12-3/TRBV12-4 | NA | CASSPDRPQLMKNCFF | NA
NA | TRBJ2-1 | TRBV7-3 | TRBD2 | CASSPGGLAGNEQFF | TGTGCCAGCAGCCCGGGGGGACTAGCGGGCAATGAGCAGTTCTTC
many | TRBJ1-5 | TRBV19 | NA | CASNTAGSNQPQHF | TGTGCCAGTAATACGGCTGGGAGCAATCAGCCCCAGCATTTT